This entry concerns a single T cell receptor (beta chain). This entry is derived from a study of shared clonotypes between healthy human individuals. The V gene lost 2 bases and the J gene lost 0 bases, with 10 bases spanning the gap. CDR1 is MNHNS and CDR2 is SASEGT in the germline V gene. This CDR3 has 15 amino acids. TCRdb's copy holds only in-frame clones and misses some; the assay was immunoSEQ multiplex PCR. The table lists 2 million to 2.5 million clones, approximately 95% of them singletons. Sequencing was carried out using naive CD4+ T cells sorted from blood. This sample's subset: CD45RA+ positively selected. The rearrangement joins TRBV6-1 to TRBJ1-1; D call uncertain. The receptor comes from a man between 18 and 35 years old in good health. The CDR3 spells CASSENRQMNTEAFF. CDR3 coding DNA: TGTGCCAGCAGTGAAAATCGCCAGATGAACACTGAAGCTTTCTTT.